A single sample is the source of the 30 T cell receptor beta chains below, sequenced in a study of neurological immune-mediated disorders. MiXCR was run by TCRdb on the 5' RACE reads, yielding one entry per CDR3 protein. Of tens of thousands of distinct CDR3 sequences listed, 4% to 6% are singletons. The sequencing sample was made of PBMCs. The receptors were gathered from a man younger than 30 with multiple sclerosis.

This clonotype was recorded many times. This sequence joins TRBV6-1 and TRBJ1-6; 10 bases match TRBD1. The germline gives CDR1 MNHNS, CDR2 SASEGT. The CDR3 contains 14 residues. With V trimmed by 5 bases and J by 9 bases, 4 bases remained unmatched. CDR3 in amino acids: CASSPGQGTSPLHF. CDR3 in DNA: TGTGCCAGCAGTCCGGGACAGGGGACTTCACCCCTCCACTTT.

This clonotype was counted only a few times. Being one base from a much bigger clone, this may be a read error. The chain recombines TRBV20-1 with TRBJ2-6; D may be TRBD1 (5 bases). From germline, CDR1 is DFQATT and CDR2 SNEGSKA (reference sequence). The CDR3 spans 12 residues. The CDR3, as DNA: TGCAGTGCTGGGTCTGGGGCCAAAGTCCTGACTTTC. It yields the protein CSAGSGAKVLTF.

This clonotype was picked up a small number of times. The chain recombines TRBV18 with TRBJ1-1; D gene ambiguous. The CDR3 has 12 amino acids. Germline loops: CDR1 KGHSH, CDR2 LQKENI. V shed 2 bases and J shed 7 bases, with 8 bases lying between them. The CDR3 bases are TGTGCCAGCTCACCATTCGGGCATGAAGCTTTCTTT. Translation: CASSPFGHEAFF.

This clonotype was detected many times. The chain employs TRBV20-1 and TRBJ2-1, with D perhaps TRBD2 (6 bases). CDR3 length equals 12 residues. Trimming removed 5 bases at V and 5 bases at J, with 10 bases between. CDR1 and CDR2 (germline): DFQATT, SNEGSKA (reference sequence). CDR3 loop: CSAETRNNEQFF. CDR3 in DNA: TGCAGTGCTGAGACTAGAAACAATGAGCAGTTCTTC.

J is TRBJ2-7 and V is TRBV18; a weak D match, TRBD1 (5 bases). V dropped 0 bases and J dropped 7 bases, with 19 bases sitting between them. Germline values: CDR1 KGHSH, CDR2 LQKENI. The length of the CDR3 is 16 residues. The CDR3 here is CASSPPGLSETREQYF. CDR3 DNA: TGTGCCAGCTCACCACCGGGGCTATCAGAAACGAGAGAGCAGTACTTC.

Ten or more counts support this clonotype. The CDR3 reads CASSLAGGVEAFF. The CDR3 bases are TGCGCCAGCAGCTTGGCTGGGGGGGTTGAAGCTTTCTTT. The rearrangement links TRBV5-1 to TRBJ1-1, with a possible D match to TRBD1 (5 bases). The V gene lost 0 bases and the J gene lost 7 bases, with 10 bases spanning the gap. The germline V gene has CDR1 SGHRS and CDR2 YFSETQ. The CDR3 spans 13 residues.

Comments on this clonotype: A read error is possible here, since a much larger clone lies one base away. The J gene is TRBJ2-4, the V gene TRBV2, with TRBD1 matching 8 bases. Trimming removed 1 base from V and 10 bases from J; junction bases left unmatched: 9. The germline V gene has CDR1 SNHLY and CDR2 FYNNEI. This CDR3 comprises 15 residues. In DNA, the CDR3 is TGTGCCAGCAGTGAAGGTTCAGGGGGCGGAAAAATTCAGTACTTC. This encodes CASSEGSGGGKIQYF.

This clonotype occurred many times. The genes are TRBV19 and TRBJ2-2; TRBD1 might be the D (6 bases). The CDR3 sequence is 14 residues long. V was pared by 1 base and J by 4 bases, with 7 bases between. Germline V lookup: CDR1 LNHDA, CDR2 SQIVND (reference sequence). CDR3 residues: CASSIGRGTGELFF. The DNA of the CDR3 is TGTGCCAGTAGTATAGGCAGGGGCACCGGGGAGCTGTTTTTT.

There are many counts of this clonotype. The chain's CDR3 is CAISRKIDYNEQFF. Here the CDR3 DNA reads TGTGCCATCAGTAGAAAGATAGACTACAATGAGCAGTTCTTC. This rearrangement joins TRBV10-3 to TRBJ2-1; D remains unclear. CDR1 is ENHRY and CDR2 is SYGVKD in the germline V gene. This CDR3 comprises 14 residues. The ends were cut back, 5 bases at V and 3 bases at J, with 11 bases in the middle.

This clonotype was recorded at least ten times. The CDR3 DNA follows: TGCAGTGCGCCAACTCTAGCGGGAGTCGGAGAGACCCAGTACTTC. Translated: CSAPTLAGVGETQYF. The J gene is TRBJ2-5, the V gene TRBV20-1, with TRBD2 matching 10 bases. Trimming at V came to 6 bases and at J to 4 bases, leaving 11 bases not matched to a gene. The CDR3 consists of 15 residues. CDR1 is DFQATT and CDR2 is SNEGSKA in the germline V gene (reference sequence).

This clonotype came up many times. The rearrangement links TRBV20-1 to TRBJ2-3; unclear D gene. The CDR3 loop spans 12 amino acids. V was cut by 6 bases and J by 3 bases, with 10 bases left in between. Germline V gene data show CDR1 as DFQATT and CDR2 as SNEGSKA (reference sequence). CDR3 sequence reads: CSAALGTDTQYF. CDR3 bases: TGCAGTGCCGCCCTGGGGACAGATACGCAGTATTTT.

This clonotype has at least ten counts. The chain has TRBV15 and TRBJ1-4; D gene uncertain. CDR1 is LNHNV and CDR2 is YYDKDF in the germline V gene (reference sequence). The CDR3 runs to 12 residues. Trimming stripped 0 bases from V and 4 bases from J, with 0 bases between. CDR3 amino acids: CATSRDNEKLFF. CDR3 nucleotides: TGTGCCACCAGCAGAGATAATGAAAAACTGTTTTTT.

This clonotype was seen many times. The rearrangement joins TRBV10-3 to TRBJ2-1; D is uncertain. Trimming removed 0 bases from V and 9 bases from J, with 15 bases in between. The CDR3 sequence is 15 residues long. The V gene's germline CDR1 is ENHRY and CDR2 SYGVKD. CDR3 in DNA: TGTGCCATCAGTGAGTCCCTCCTCCGGACGGCTGAGCAGTTCTTC. This encodes CAISESLLRTAEQFF.

This clonotype was seen repeatedly, ten times or more. The rearrangement links TRBV28 to TRBJ1-5, with 9 bases aligning to TRBD1. CDR3 length: 15 amino acids. Germline V gene data show CDR1 as MDHEN and CDR2 as SYDVKM. V gave up 5 bases and J gave up 3 bases; unmatched junction bases: 5. The CDR3 nucleotides are TGTGCCAGCAGTGACGGGACAGGGATCAATCAGCCCCAGCATTTT. This gives the protein CASSDGTGINQPQHF.

In this sample, this clonotype turned up many times. The chain employs TRBV5-1 and TRBJ1-1; no firm D call. Looked up from germline, CDR1 is SGHRS and CDR2 is YFSETQ. The CDR3 has 11 amino acids. Deletions cut 7 bases from V and 10 bases from J, with 14 bases between. The CDR3: CASWGRAGAFF. The CDR3 nucleotides are TGCGCCAGCTGGGGTAGGGCCGGAGCTTTCTTT.

In this sample, this clonotype turned up many times. The chain couples TRBV5-1 to TRBJ2-1, with TRBD1 identical over 7 bases. J gave up 12 bases and V 3 bases, and 3 bases lay outside the gene matches. In germline, CDR1 is SGHRS, CDR2 YFSETQ. CDR3 length: 11 residues. The CDR3, as DNA: TGCGCCAGCAGCTCGGGACAGTGGCAGTTCTTC. Protein sequence: CASSSGQWQFF.

This clonotype was seen at least ten times. The chain recombines TRBV20-1 with TRBJ1-2; weak D call: TRBD1 (6 bases). Trimming removed 0 bases from V and 4 bases from J, with 12 bases in between. The CDR3 covers 14 residues. CDR1 is DFQATT, CDR2 SNEGSKA, per germline (reference sequence). The CDR3 reads CSARDYAGAYGYTF. CDR3 nucleotide sequence: TGCAGTGCTAGAGATTACGCAGGGGCCTATGGCTACACCTTC.

In its sample, this clonotype was seen a few times. V is TRBV7-8 and J is TRBJ2-1; possibly TRBD1 for D (5 bases). Germline CDR1 SGHVS, CDR2 FQNEAQ. The CDR3 consists of 15 residues. The V end lost 1 base, the J end lost 2 bases, and 9 bases lay between the germline ends. CDR3 DNA: TGTGCCAGCAGCTTAGGGCAGGGAACCTACAATGAGCAGTTCTTC. It codes for CASSLGQGTYNEQFF.

This clonotype has at least ten counts. The chain uses TRBV20-1 and TRBJ2-3, with D possibly TRBD2 on 6 matching bases. CDR1 DFQATT and CDR2 SNEGSKA come from the germline V gene (reference sequence). CDR3 size: 14 residues. V was trimmed by 3 bases and J by 4 bases, leaving 14 bases between them. CDR3 residues: CSARVRGDADTQYF. For the CDR3, the DNA is TGCAGTGCTAGGGTGCGGGGAGACGCAGATACGCAGTATTTT.

This clonotype was recorded at least ten times. This rearrangement joins TRBV25-1 to TRBJ1-2; maybe TRBD1 (6 bases). From germline, CDR1 is MGHDK and CDR2 SYGVNS. Trimming took off 5 bases at V and 6 bases at J, with 19 bases between the two ends. CDR3 length equals 15 residues. The CDR3 sequence: CASSYRQANLNGYTF. CDR3 coding DNA: TGTGCCAGCAGTTACAGACAGGCGAACTTGAATGGCTACACCTTC.

This clonotype was recorded many times. The chain links TRBV12-3 or TRBV12-4 to TRBJ1-2; 12 nucleotides agree with TRBD1. The CDR3 covers 13 residues. After removal of 5 bases from V and 9 bases from J, the junction contained 4 bases not matched to a gene. The chain's CDR3 is CASSRGQGASYTF. In nucleotides, the CDR3 is TGTGCCAGCAGTCGGGGACAGGGGGCGAGCTACACCTTC.

Turning to this clonotype: Its ends do not fully match the called genes, so a read error is possible. The V call is TRBV5-1, the J call TRBJ1-5, with D uncertain. CDR3 size: 14 residues. CDR1 and CDR2 from the germline V gene are SGHRS and YFSETQ. This CDR3 reads CASSLGGYGQPQNF. CDR3 DNA sequence: TGCGCCAGCAGCTTGGGTGGGTATGGGCAGCCCCAGAATTTT.

This clonotype was observed many times. CDR3 protein: CSANRPGQGAKYGYTF. In DNA form, the CDR3 reads TGCAGTGCAAACAGACCGGGACAGGGTGCGAAATATGGCTACACCTTC. This chain links TRBV20-1 with TRBJ1-2; 9 bases map to TRBD1. Unmatched junction bases numbered 16, after V lost 6 bases and J lost 5 bases. The CDR3 totals 16 residues. Germline V gene sequence: CDR1 DFQATT, CDR2 SNEGSKA (reference sequence).

This clonotype was picked up many times. V usage is TRBV20-1 and J usage is TRBJ1-1; D is unclear. Trimming took off 0 bases at V and 8 bases at J, with 7 bases between the two ends. The germline CDR1 and CDR2 sequences are DFQATT and SNEGSKA (reference sequence). The CDR3 has 11 amino acids. CDR3 amino acids: CSARDSPEAFF. DNA of the CDR3: TGCAGTGCTAGAGATTCGCCCGAAGCTTTCTTT.

The sample holds many counts of this clonotype. The V gene is TRBV7-2, the J gene TRBJ1-5; the match to TRBD1 covers 8 bases. The CDR3 is made up of 14 amino acids. The V segment lost 5 bases and the J segment 7 bases; nucleotides outside the gene matches: 7. Germline-derived CDR1 and CDR2 are SGHTA and FQGNSA. The CDR3 protein is CASSAGGAGQPQHF. CDR3 nucleotide sequence: TGTGCCAGCAGCGCAGGGGGCGCGGGGCAGCCCCAGCATTTT. Full variable domain (outside the CDR3, taken from reference TRBV7-2 and TRBJ1-5): GAGVSQSPSNKVTEKGKDVELRCDPISGHTALYWYRQSLGQGLEFLIYFQGNSAPDKSGLPSDRFSAERTGGSVSTLTIQRTQQEDSAVYLCASSAGGAGQPQHFGDGTRLSIL.

This clonotype was detected many times. Written as DNA, the CDR3 is TGCGCCAGCAGCCAAGATGGTCGGGACACCGGGGAGCTGTTTTTT. Its translation: CASSQDGRDTGELFF. The chain is built from TRBV4-3 and TRBJ2-2; D gene ambiguous. V was shortened by 0 bases and J by 3 bases, with 8 bases between the two germline ends. The CDR3 has 15 amino acids. Germline V lookup: CDR1 LGHNA, CDR2 YSLEER.

About this clonotype: This may come from a read error, since a much larger clone is one base off. The chain joins TRBV12-3 or TRBV12-4 to TRBJ1-1, with D unresolved. The CDR3 is 12 residues long. The CDR3 nucleotides read TGTGTCAGCAGCCCTTTGAACACTGAAGCTTTCTTT. Translating gives CVSSPLNTEAFF.

This clonotype has at least ten counts. V is TRBV6-5 and J is TRBJ2-3; D call uncertain. The germline gives CDR1 MNHEY, CDR2 SVGAGI. This CDR3 is built from 13 residues. The ends were cut back, 3 bases at V and 6 bases at J, with 10 bases in the middle. CDR3 in DNA: TGTGCCAGCAGTTATGGGCCAGGCGATACGCAGTATTTT. Amino acids: CASSYGPGDTQYF.

Note on this clonotype: Being one base from a much bigger clone, this may be a read error. The chain combines TRBV20-1 with TRBJ1-1; D ambiguous. The germline CDR1 and CDR2 sequences are DFQATT and SNEGSKA (reference sequence). This CDR3 is 9 amino acids long. DNA for the CDR3: TGCAGGACCTTATCGCGGGCTTTCTTT. Residues: CRTLSRAFF.

The sample holds many counts of this clonotype. The chain is built from TRBV7-3 and TRBJ1-6; D not resolved. The CDR3 is made up of 13 amino acids. Trimming removed 4 bases at V and 7 bases at J, with 8 bases between. Looked up from germline, CDR1 is SGHTA and CDR2 is FQGTGA. DNA of the CDR3: TGTGCCAGCAGCTCCTCGGGGAATTCACCCCTCCACTTT. It encodes CASSSSGNSPLHF.